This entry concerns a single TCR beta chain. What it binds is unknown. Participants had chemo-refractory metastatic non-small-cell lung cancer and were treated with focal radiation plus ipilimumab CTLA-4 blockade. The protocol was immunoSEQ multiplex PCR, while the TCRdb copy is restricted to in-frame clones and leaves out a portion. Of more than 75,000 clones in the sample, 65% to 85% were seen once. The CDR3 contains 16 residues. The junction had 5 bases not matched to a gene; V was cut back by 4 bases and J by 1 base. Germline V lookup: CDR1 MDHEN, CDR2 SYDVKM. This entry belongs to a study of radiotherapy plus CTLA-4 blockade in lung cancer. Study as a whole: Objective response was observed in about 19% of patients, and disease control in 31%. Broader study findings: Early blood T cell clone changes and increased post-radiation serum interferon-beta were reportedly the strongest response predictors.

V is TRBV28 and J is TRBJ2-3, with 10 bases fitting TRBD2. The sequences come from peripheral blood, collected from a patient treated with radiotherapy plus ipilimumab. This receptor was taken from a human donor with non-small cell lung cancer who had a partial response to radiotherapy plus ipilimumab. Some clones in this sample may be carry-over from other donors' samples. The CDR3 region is CASSSALAGGTDTQYF. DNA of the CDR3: TGTGCCAGCAGTTCGGCCCTAGCGGGAGGCACAGATACGCAGTATTTT.